This passage covers 15 T cell receptor beta chains from one sample sequenced in a study of neurological immune-mediated disorders. MiXCR, run by TCRdb on the 5' RACE reads, gives a single entry per CDR3 protein. Of 48,000 or so distinct CDR3 sequences detected, 10% appear once; the ten largest clones hold 21%. The source material was PBMCs. These receptors were taken from a woman aged 40 to 49 with HTLV-1-associated myelopathy (HAM/TSP).

At least ten counts were recorded for this clonotype. The chain uses TRBV7-9 and TRBJ2-7; TRBD1 agrees at 7 bases. Germline-derived CDR1 and CDR2 are SEHNR and FQNEAQ (reference sequence). The trim removed 5 bases at V and 2 bases at J, leaving 9 bases unmatched. The CDR3 is 15 residues long. The CDR3 sequence is CASSLLPGQTYEQYF. DNA for the CDR3: TGTGCCAGCAGCCTGTTACCGGGACAGACCTACGAGCAGTACTTC.

The chain recombines TRBV24-1 with TRBJ2-5; 10 positions match TRBD1. The ends lost 7 bases at V and 3 bases at J; junction bases unmatched: 4. The CDR3 is 14 residues long. Germline values: CDR1 KGHDR, CDR2 SFDVKD. The CDR3 DNA is TGTGCCACCAGCCCAGGGACAGGGGAAGAGACCCAGTACTTC. It codes for CATSPGTGEETQYF.

There are many counts of this clonotype. The V gene is TRBV20-1, the J gene TRBJ1-1, with D possibly matching TRBD1 (5 bases). CDR1 is DFQATT, CDR2 SNEGSKA, per germline (reference sequence). Trimming pared 1 base from V and 9 bases from J, leaving 12 bases between. The CDR3 consists of 12 residues. The CDR3, as DNA: TGCAGTGCTAGAGGGGGCGACGGGAAAGCTTTCTTT. Encoded protein: CSARGGDGKAFF.

Comment on this clonotype: A junction end diverges from the germline sequence, so it may reflect a read error. This sequence joins TRBV11-2 and TRBJ2-7, with unresolved D. Germline V gene data show CDR1 as SGHAT and CDR2 as FQNNGV. The CDR3 extends over 12 amino acids. This CDR3 is CAISLGSYDQYF. The CDR3 DNA sequence: TGTGCCATCAGCTTAGGCAGCTACGATCAGTACTTC.

This clonotype was seen many times. The rearrangement joins TRBV15 to TRBJ2-7; 7 bases align to TRBD1. CDR1 and CDR2 from the germline V gene are LNHNV and YYDKDF (reference sequence). The CDR3 length is 12 residues. V shed 3 bases, J shed 5 bases, and the junction held 1 base outside the gene matches. CDR3 DNA: TGTGCCACCAGCAGGACAGGGAACGAGCAGTACTTC. Translating it yields CATSRTGNEQYF.

This clonotype showed up many times. V usage is TRBV10-3 and J usage is TRBJ2-1, with D unclear. Between the trimmed V and J ends, which lost 6 bases and 0 bases, there was a span of 9 bases. Germline V gene data show CDR1 as ENHRY and CDR2 as SYGVKD. The CDR3 totals 14 residues. CDR3 nucleotide sequence: TGTGCCATCAGCGCTAGGAGCTCCTACAATGAGCAGTTCTTC. Its translation: CAISARSSYNEQFF.

This clonotype was counted at least ten times. The chain uses TRBV27 and TRBJ1-1; TRBD1 is a possible D gene (5 bases). CDR1 and CDR2 from the germline V gene are MNHEY and SMNVEV (reference sequence). The CDR3 has 13 amino acids. Between the trimmed V and J ends, which lost 3 bases and 7 bases, there was a span of 12 bases. The CDR3 sequence: CASSFFSGGEAFF. The CDR3 nucleotides are TGTGCCAGCAGTTTCTTCTCGGGGGGTGAAGCTTTCTTT.

This clonotype was detected ten times or more. The V call is TRBV12-3 or TRBV12-4, the J call TRBJ2-1, with D possibly TRBD2 on 5 matching bases. This CDR3 region has 13 residues. The ends were cut back, 7 bases at V and 7 bases at J, with 14 bases in the middle. CDR3 residues: CASNLGPGNEQFF. In DNA form, the CDR3 reads TGTGCCAGCAACCTAGGCCCGGGGAATGAGCAGTTCTTC.

This clonotype was seen ten or more times. The chain is built from TRBV3-1 and TRBJ2-7; D is possibly TRBD1 (5 bases). The germline CDR1 and CDR2 sequences are LGHDT and YNNKEL (reference sequence). The germline V and J ends were trimmed by 5 bases and 5 bases, with 16 bases remaining between them. CDR3 length: 14 amino acids. Here the CDR3 reads CASSTLGRTDEQYF. The CDR3 nucleotides read TGTGCCAGCAGCACTCTGGGGCGAACGGACGAGCAGTACTTC.

There are many counts of this clonotype. The chain joins TRBV7-2 to TRBJ2-7; TRBD2 agrees at 8 bases. The CDR3 loop spans 14 amino acids. The J segment lost 4 bases and the V segment lost 4 bases, leaving 6 bases of the junction unmatched. CDR1 is SGHTA and CDR2 is FQGNSA in the germline V gene. The CDR3 sequence is CASSSAGGGYEQYF. Written as DNA, the CDR3 is TGTGCCAGCAGCTCTGCCGGGGGGGGATACGAGCAGTACTTC.

This clonotype has ten or more counts. This sequence joins TRBV5-1 and TRBJ2-1, with 13 bases matching TRBD2. This CDR3 has 16 amino acids. V lost 4 bases and J lost 2; bases outside the gene matches: 3. CDR1 and CDR2 from the germline V gene are SGHRS and YFSETQ. This CDR3 reads CASSRGTSGAYNEQFF. The CDR3 DNA is TGCGCCAGCAGCCGTGGGACTAGCGGGGCCTACAATGAGCAGTTCTTC.

The table lists this clonotype with many counts. The chain's CDR3 is CSALQPQGVKDIQYF. The CDR3 DNA sequence: TGCAGTGCTCTTCAACCACAGGGGGTCAAGGACATTCAGTACTTC. The V and J genes are TRBV20-1 and TRBJ2-4, with 8 bases identical to TRBD1. CDR1 is DFQATT and CDR2 is SNEGSKA in the germline V gene (reference sequence). The length of the CDR3 is 15 residues. With V trimmed by 5 bases and J by 8 bases, 14 bases remained unmatched.

This clonotype came up many times. This chain's CDR3 is CASSVSPGQGDNGYTF. The CDR3 DNA follows: TGTGCCAGCAGCGTTTCCCCCGGACAGGGGGATAATGGCTACACCTTC. The V and J genes are TRBV9 and TRBJ1-2, with TRBD1 identical over 10 bases. V gave up 2 bases and J gave up 6 bases; unmatched junction bases: 10. The germline CDR1 and CDR2 sequences are SGDLS and YYNGEE. CDR3 length equals 16 residues.

This clonotype was counted many times. The DNA for the CDR3 is TGTGCCAGCAGCTTCGGGGGGGCCTTAACCGGGGAGCTGTTTTTT. Its translation: CASSFGGALTGELFF. The gene calls are TRBV5-5 and TRBJ2-2; 8 bases are shared with TRBD2. V was clipped by 2 bases and J by 5 bases; unmatched bases: 5. Germline V gives CDR1 SGHKS, CDR2 YYEKEE (reference sequence). The CDR3 spans 15 residues. Based on the CDR3 plus reference TRBV5-5 and TRBJ2-2, the full variable domain is DAGVTQSPTHLIKTRGQQVTLRCSPISGHKSVSWYQQVLGQGPQFIFQYYEKEERGRGNFPDRFSARQFPNYSSELNVNALLLGDSALYLCASSFGGALTGELFFGEGSRLTVL.

This clonotype was seen ten or more times. V usage is TRBV5-1 and J usage is TRBJ2-7; D remains ambiguous. The germline V and J ends were trimmed by 2 bases and 5 bases, with 14 bases remaining between them. CDR1 and CDR2 from the germline V gene are SGHRS and YFSETQ. This CDR3 region has 14 residues. CDR3 loop: CASSLDPSRDEQYF. The CDR3 bases are TGCGCCAGCAGCTTAGACCCTTCTCGTGACGAGCAGTACTTC.